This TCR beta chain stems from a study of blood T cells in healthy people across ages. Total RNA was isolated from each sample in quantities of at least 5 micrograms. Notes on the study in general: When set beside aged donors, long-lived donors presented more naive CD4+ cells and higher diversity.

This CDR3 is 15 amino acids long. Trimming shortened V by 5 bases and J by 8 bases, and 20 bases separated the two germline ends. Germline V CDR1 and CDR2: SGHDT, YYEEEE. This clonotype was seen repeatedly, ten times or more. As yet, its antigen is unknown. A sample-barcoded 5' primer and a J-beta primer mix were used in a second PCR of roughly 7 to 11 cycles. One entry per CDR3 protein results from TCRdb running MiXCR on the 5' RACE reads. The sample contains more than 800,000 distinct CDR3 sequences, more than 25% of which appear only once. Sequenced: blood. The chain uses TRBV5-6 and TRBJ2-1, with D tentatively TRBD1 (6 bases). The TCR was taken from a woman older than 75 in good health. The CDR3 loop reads CASSRNREEWYEQFF. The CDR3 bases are TGTGCCAGCAGTCGGAACAGGGAAGAGTGGTATGAGCAGTTCTTC.